This T cell receptor (beta chain) is from a study of CD8+ T cells in alopecia areata (dated by TCRdb to the late 2010s). About the investigation overall: The treated patients, all with moderate-to-severe alopecia areata, were enrolled in an open-label pilot trial of oral tofacitinib given at 5 to 10 mg twice daily. Tofacitinib was administered for 6 to 18 months, and 6 months of follow-up off drug were then conducted to assess delayed response and recurrence. Disease severity in treated patients was measured with the SALT score, which quantifies the percentage of affected scalp surface area. To study T cell clonal expansion in alopecia areata, the researchers applied high-throughput TCRbeta sequencing to both the C3H/HeJ mouse model and human patients. Scalp tissue and sorted CD4+ and CD8+ peripheral blood T cells from patchy and totalis/universalis alopecia areata patients and from healthy controls were covered by human TCRbeta sequencing. Tofacitinib-treated patients had biopsies at baseline and at 4 and 24 weeks of treatment, with a later scalp biopsy in several patients. Scalp clonality was compared across normal scalp (n=4), patchy alopecia areata scalp (n=8), and alopecia totalis/universalis scalp (n=8). The RNA source kit depended on sample type: the PAXgene miRNA kit for fixed scalp, the miRNeasy kit for PBMCs, and the RNeasy kit for mouse skin. immunoSEQ multiplex PCR using 35 Vbeta forward primers and 13 Jbeta reverse primers was used to amplify TCRbeta CDR3 regions. Summary of the overall study and its limitations: Lesional scalp, especially in alopecia totalis/universalis, showed higher clonality and more expanded CD8+ clones than normal scalp, suggesting antigenic drive. With tofacitinib, both scalp clonality and the number of expanded CD8+ clones among the top 100 scalp clones went down significantly. Unlike mouse skin, which is dominated by gammadelta T cells, normal human skin has resident alphabeta T cells that are also sequenced, and this complicates analysis of the scalp TCR repertoire. During tofacitinib treatment, many expanded lesional clones stuck around in both scalp and blood, and this persistence may partly explain why relapse happens after treatment is stopped. TCR sequences shared between patients were less clear than in mice, possibly partly because of HLA diversity in the patient population. Because the treated cohort was small and had only one nonresponder, larger studies are needed to examine links between baseline CD8+ expansion and response.

The time point label for this specimen denotes: about 25 weeks on oral tofacitinib. The treatment or condition label, read with the paper, signifies: oral pan-JAK inhibitor, 5-10 mg twice daily. Lesional scalp punch biopsies and peripheral blood were obtained from alopecia areata patients. PBMCs were isolated by density centrifugation and stained for CD3, CD4 and CD8, and CD4+ and CD8+ T cells were sorted on a FACSAria. The library was prepared using the immunoSEQ multiplex PCR assay. RNA was extracted from all samples and reverse transcribed into cDNA, which served as template for TCR sequencing. First-strand cDNA was synthesized with SuperScript III using a 2:1 mix of oligo-dT and random hexamers. A synthetic immune receptor repertoire was used to gauge amplification bias, and whatever bias remained was removed computationally. As for how the authors treated the data: Raw reads were preprocessed to remove errors, and CDR3 was defined according to IMGT conventions as the region from the conserved cysteine to phenylalanine. Clonality was computed as 1 minus the Shannon entropy, with the entropy normalized by log2 of the number of productive unique TCRs. Whether scalp clones were CD4 or CD8 was inferred by matching scalp TCRbeta sequences against CD4 and CD8 repertoires sorted from blood. In TCRdb, the immuneACCESS table is reduced to in-frame sequences with V and J assigned. These tables do not hold every clone; where another copy was compared, an unresolved V gene accounts for under half, and the others remain unexplained. The V and J calls and the clone size are those of that table, but D and trimming were determined from the DNA. The table for this sample lists 35,000 to 45,000 clones; 92% of them were counted only once. The ten largest clones capture 18% of the sample.

Remarks on this clone: The specificity of this receptor is unknown. Per-base quality was not reported, and no clone a single base away is much larger than it.

The germline V gene (reference sequence) sets CDR1 to SEHNR and CDR2 to FQNEAQ. V loses 4 bases at its end and J loses 4 bases; junction bases beyond the gene matches: 4. The CDR3 holds 14 amino acids from the cysteine to the phenylalanine. The DNA shown is the 42-base CDR3, in frame from base 1. The chain was built from TRBV7-9 and TRBJ2-3; TRBD1 matches 8 bases in the middle. The specimen was CD8+ T cells sorted from blood, collected at week 24, from a patient treated with tofacitinib. The origin of this receptor is a human donor with alopecia areata. This receptor has the CDR3 CASSSVTGADTQYF. Read as DNA, the sequence is TGTGCCAGCAGCTCTGTGACAGGGGCAGATACGCAGTATTTT. Outside the CDR3, residues come from the reference TRBV7-9 and TRBJ2-3 proteins, so the full variable domain is: DTGVSQNPRHKITKRGQNVTFRCDPISEHNRLYWYRQTLGQGPEFLTYFQNEAQLEKSRLLSDRFSAERPKGSFSTLEIQRTEQGDSAMYLCASSSVTGADTQYFGPGTRLTVL.